The 14 T cell receptor beta chains presented below share a single source sample, sequenced in a study of blood T cell repertoires in COVID-19. Sequenced by immunoSEQ multiplex PCR; TCRdb stores in-frame clones only, minus some. In the table there are about 260,000 clones, roughly four fifths of which are singletons. The sequenced sample consisted of peripheral blood. Receptors originate from a woman in her 50s who had recovered from COVID-19.

This chain connects TRBV28 to TRBJ2-3, with D possibly TRBD2 on 6 matching bases. CDR1 and CDR2 from the germline V gene are MDHEN and SYDVKM. Trimming removed 4 bases at V and 4 bases at J, with 6 bases between. CDR3 length: 12 amino acids. The CDR3 region has the DNA TGTGCCAGCAGTTCGGGAGCAGATACGCAGTATTTT. It is translated as CASSSGADTQYF.

In DNA form, the CDR3 reads TGTGCCAGCAGTTCAACGACAGGGGGGCGCGAGCAGTACTTC. Translating it yields CASSSTTGGREQYF. V and J are TRBV28 and TRBJ2-7; 9 bases line up with TRBD1. J was trimmed by 6 bases and V by 4 bases; bases with no gene match: 7. The germline V gene has CDR1 MDHEN and CDR2 SYDVKM. The CDR3 loop spans 14 amino acids.

This chain joins TRBV25-1 and TRBJ2-5, with 13 bases aligning to TRBD2. The germline gives CDR1 MGHDK, CDR2 SYGVNS. There are 17 residues in the CDR3. The J segment lost 4 bases and the V segment lost 2 bases, leaving 7 bases of the junction unmatched. Here the CDR3 reads CASSERLGLAGLETQYF. CDR3 sequence (DNA): TGTGCCAGCAGTGAAAGGTTGGGACTAGCGGGGTTAGAGACCCAGTACTTC.

The V and J genes are TRBV5-1 and TRBJ2-7, with 8 bases identical to TRBD1. The V segment lost 4 bases and the J segment 3 bases; nucleotides outside the gene matches: 6. The germline V gene has CDR1 SGHRS and CDR2 YFSETQ. CDR3 length: 14 amino acids. CDR3 residues: CASSPTGARYEQYF. In DNA form, the CDR3 reads TGCGCCAGCAGCCCGACAGGGGCCCGCTACGAGCAGTACTTC.

J is TRBJ2-4 and V is TRBV19, with TRBD2 as a possible D gene (6 bases). Germline CDR1 is LNHDA and CDR2 is SQIVND (reference sequence). Between the trimmed V and J ends, which lost 7 bases and 5 bases, there was a span of 15 bases. This CDR3 contains 14 residues. CDR3 region: CASMGLWVENIQYF. CDR3 DNA sequence: TGTGCCAGTATGGGACTCTGGGTTGAAAACATTCAGTACTTC.

DNA of the CDR3: TGTGCCAGCAGCCAAGCTGGAGCCAGGGCGGCCAAAAACATTCAGTACTTC. This codes for CASSQAGARAAKNIQYF. V gene TRBV3-1 (or the pseudogene TRBV3-2) combines with J gene TRBJ2-4, with D possibly TRBD1 on 5 matching bases. V lost 1 base and J lost 1, with 14 bases in between. Germline CDR1 LGHDT, CDR2 YNNKEL (reference sequence). The CDR3 has 17 residues.

Note on this clone: The DNA is omitted, as the CDR3 cannot be located on it reliably, and the CDR3 follows TCRdb's listing. The chain couples TRBV27 to TRBJ1-1. The CDR3 totals 20 residues, both ends included. Germline V CDR1 and CDR2: MNHEY, SMNVEV (reference sequence). CDR3 sequence reads: CASSSSPFRGRGAMNTEAFF.

This clone was recorded only once. The chain recombines TRBV2 with TRBJ2-7; 9 nucleotides agree with TRBD1. The CDR3 totals 16 residues. The V segment lost 4 bases and the J segment 2 bases; nucleotides outside the gene matches: 9. The germline V gene encodes CDR1 SNHLY and CDR2 FYNNEI. As DNA, the CDR3 is TGTGCCAGCAGTGGGTTAACAGGGGGCAGGGCCTACGAGCAGTACTTC. This sequence encodes CASSGLTGGRAYEQYF.

The genes are TRBV4-2 and TRBJ2-1; 11 bases fit TRBD2. The ends lost 2 bases at V and 7 bases at J; junction bases unmatched: 10. The CDR3 sequence is 17 residues long. Germline V gene sequence: CDR1 LGHNA, CDR2 YNFKEQ. The CDR3 DNA is TGTGCCAGCAGCCAACCCACGGGGACTAGCGGCCCAAATGAGCAGTTCTTC. Its translation: CASSQPTGTSGPNEQFF.

The J gene is TRBJ2-7, the V gene TRBV14, with 11 bases fitting TRBD1. The trim removed 1 base at V and 4 bases at J, leaving 6 bases unmatched. The CDR3 contains 16 residues. The germline V gene has CDR1 SGHDN and CDR2 FVKESK. CDR3 sequence (DNA): TGTGCCAGCAGCCAAGTAAGCGGGACAGGGGGTTACGAGCAGTACTTC. Protein product: CASSQVSGTGGYEQYF. The complete variable domain, with remaining parts taken from reference TRBV14 and TRBJ2-7, reads EAGVTQFPSHSVIEKGQTVTLRCDPISGHDNLYWYRRVMGKEIKFLLHFVKESKQDESGMPNNRFLAERTGGTYSTLKVQPAELEDSGVYFCASSQVSGTGGYEQYFGPGTRLTVT.

The rearrangement joins TRBV6-5 to TRBJ1-4, with D perhaps TRBD1 (5 bases). The CDR3 runs 13 residues. Trimming shortened V by 8 bases and J by 2 bases, and 9 bases separated the two germline ends. Germline V gives CDR1 MNHEY, CDR2 SVGAGI. CDR3 sequence (DNA): TGTGCCAGCGTGCGGGGGACTAATGAAAAACTGTTTTTT. Its protein is CASVRGTNEKLFF.

The chain recombines TRBV28 with TRBJ2-7; D possibly corresponds to TRBD2 (6 bases). Germline loops: CDR1 MDHEN, CDR2 SYDVKM. V was clipped by 5 bases and J by 5 bases, with 16 bases between them. This CDR3 is built from 14 residues. The CDR3 DNA follows: TGTGCCAGCAGTCAGCACGGGAGAGGGAACGAGCAGTACTTC. Protein: CASSQHGRGNEQYF.

This chain connects TRBV11-3 to TRBJ2-3; 10 bases fit TRBD2. V trimming: 0 bases; J trimming: 0 bases; junction bases outside the gene matches: 15. CDR1 SGHNT and CDR2 YENEEA come from the germline V gene. The CDR3 covers 21 residues. This CDR3 reads CASSLERSGRASMISTDTQYF. The DNA for the CDR3 is TGTGCCAGCAGCTTAGAAAGAAGCGGGAGGGCCTCTATGATTAGCACAGATACGCAGTATTTT.

The chain combines TRBV3-1 (or the pseudogene TRBV3-2) with TRBJ1-5; TRBD1 is a possible D gene (5 bases). This CDR3 has 14 amino acids. V was cut by 7 bases and J by 3 bases, with 13 bases left in between. From germline, CDR1 is LGHDT and CDR2 YNNKEL (reference sequence). CDR3 bases: TGTGCCAGCACCCGGGGGTGTGACAATCAGCCCCAGCATTTT. Amino acid sequence: CASTRGCDNQPQHF.